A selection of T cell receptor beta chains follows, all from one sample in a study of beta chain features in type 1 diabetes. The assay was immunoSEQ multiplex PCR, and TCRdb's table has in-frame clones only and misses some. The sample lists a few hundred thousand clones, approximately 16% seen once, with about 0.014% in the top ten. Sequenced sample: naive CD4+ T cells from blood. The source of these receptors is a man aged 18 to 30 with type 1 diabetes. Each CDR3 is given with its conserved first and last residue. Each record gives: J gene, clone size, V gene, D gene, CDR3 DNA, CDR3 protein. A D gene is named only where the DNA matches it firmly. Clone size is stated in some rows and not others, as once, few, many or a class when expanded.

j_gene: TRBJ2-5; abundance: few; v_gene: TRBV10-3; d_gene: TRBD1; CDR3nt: TGTGCCATCAGGGGACAGGGGTTTGGAGAGACCCAGTACTTC; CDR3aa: CAIRGQGFGETQYF
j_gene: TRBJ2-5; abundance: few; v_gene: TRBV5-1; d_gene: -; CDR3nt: TGCGCCAGCAGCTTGGGCCAGGCCAAAGAGACCCAGTACTTC; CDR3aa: CASSLGQAKETQYF
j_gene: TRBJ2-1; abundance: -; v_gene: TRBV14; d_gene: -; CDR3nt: TGTGCCAGCAGCGGATCCGGGATCCTTGGGTTCTTC; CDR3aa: CASSGSGILGFF
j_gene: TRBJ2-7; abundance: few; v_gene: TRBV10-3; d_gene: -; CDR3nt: TGTGCCACGTCCGGGGGGCCGCTCAACGAGCAGTACTTC; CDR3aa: CATSGGPLNEQYF
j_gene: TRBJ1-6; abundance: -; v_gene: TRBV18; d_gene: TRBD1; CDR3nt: TGTGCCAGCTCACCACCACCCGGCCGGACAGGGAATTCACCCCTCCACTTT; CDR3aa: CASSPPPGRTGNSPLHF
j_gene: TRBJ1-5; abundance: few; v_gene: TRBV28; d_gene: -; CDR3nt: TGTGCCAGCAGTCCCCAACGGCGGTCGCCCCAGCATTTT; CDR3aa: CASSPQRRSPQHF
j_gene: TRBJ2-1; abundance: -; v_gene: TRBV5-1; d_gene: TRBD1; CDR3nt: TGCGCCAGCAGAAGAAGGACAGGGGGTCCAAGTGGATACAATGAGCAGTTCTTC; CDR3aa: CASRRRTGGPSGYNEQFF
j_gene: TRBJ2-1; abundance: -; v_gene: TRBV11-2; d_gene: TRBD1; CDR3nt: TGTGCCAGCAGCTCCCTACCGGGACAGGGCCGGAATGAGCAGTTCTTC; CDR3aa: CASSSLPGQGRNEQFF
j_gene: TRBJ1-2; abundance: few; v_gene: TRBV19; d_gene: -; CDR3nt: TGTGCCAGTAGTAATCGGACGGACTCCCTCTATGGCTACACCTTC; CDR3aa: CASSNRTDSLYGYTF
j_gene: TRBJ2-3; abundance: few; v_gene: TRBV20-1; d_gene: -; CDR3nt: TGCAGTGCTAGCTTCGCAGATACGCAGTATTTT; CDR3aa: CSASFADTQYF
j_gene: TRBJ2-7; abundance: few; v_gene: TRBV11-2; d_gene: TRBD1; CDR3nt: TGTGCCAGCAGCTCCCGACAGGGGTGGGCAAGGGGGGAGCAGTACTTC; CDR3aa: CASSSRQGWARGEQYF
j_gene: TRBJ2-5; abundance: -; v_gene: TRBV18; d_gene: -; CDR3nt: TGTGCCAGCTCCCCGGGCCCGGGGATGGAGACCCAGTACTTC; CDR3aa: CASSPGPGMETQYF
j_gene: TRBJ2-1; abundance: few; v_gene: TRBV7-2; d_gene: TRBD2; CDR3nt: TGTGCCAGCAGCTTACGGCCTAGCGGGGGAAATGAGCAGTTCTTC; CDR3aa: CASSLRPSGGNEQFF
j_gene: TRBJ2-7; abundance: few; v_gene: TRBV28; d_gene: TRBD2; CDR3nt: TGTGCCAGCACTATCTCGGGGGGGGCCTACGAGCAGTACTTC; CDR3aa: CASTISGGAYEQYF
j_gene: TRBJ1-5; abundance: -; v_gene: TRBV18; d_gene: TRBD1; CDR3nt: TGTGCCAGCTCACCCACAGGGGATCAGCCCCAGCATTTT; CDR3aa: CASSPTGDQPQHF
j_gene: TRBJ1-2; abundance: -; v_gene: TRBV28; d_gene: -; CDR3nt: TGTGCCAGCAGCCCCGCGGAGGGTTTCCCTAATCGCTACACCTTC; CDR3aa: CASSPAEGFPNRYTF
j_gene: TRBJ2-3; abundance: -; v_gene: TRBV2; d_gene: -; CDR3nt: TGTGCCAGCAGTCCATGGAGCTTAGATACGCAGTATTTT; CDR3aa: CASSPWSLDTQYF
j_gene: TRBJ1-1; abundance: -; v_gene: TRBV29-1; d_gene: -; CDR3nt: TGCAGCGTTGTCGGCAGGGTGGGCCCCACTGAAGCTTTCTTT; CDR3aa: CSVVGRVGPTEAFF
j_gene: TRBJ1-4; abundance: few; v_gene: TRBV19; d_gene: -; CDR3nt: TGTGCCACTAAGGAGCTGACTAATGAAAAACTGTTTTTT; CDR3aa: CATKELTNEKLFF
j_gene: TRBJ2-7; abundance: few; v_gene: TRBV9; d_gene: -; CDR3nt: TGTGCCAGCAGCGTAGCGAACGGCTACGAGCAGTACTTC; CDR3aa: CASSVANGYEQYF
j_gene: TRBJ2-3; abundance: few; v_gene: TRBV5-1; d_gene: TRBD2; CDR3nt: TGCGCCAGCAGCAACGGGAAACTAGCGGCTAGCACAGATACGCAGTATTTT; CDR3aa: CASSNGKLAASTDTQYF
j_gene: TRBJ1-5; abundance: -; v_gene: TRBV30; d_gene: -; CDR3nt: TGTGCCTGGAGTGTCTCTATTTATAGCAATCAGCCCCAGCATTTT; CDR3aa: CAWSVSIYSNQPQHF
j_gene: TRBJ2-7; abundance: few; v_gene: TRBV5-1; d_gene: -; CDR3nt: TGCGCCAGCAGCTGGGGCCAGGTCTACGAGCAGTACTTC; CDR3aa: CASSWGQVYEQYF
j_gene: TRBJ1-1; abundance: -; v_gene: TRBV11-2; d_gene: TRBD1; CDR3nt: TGTGCCAGCAGCTTGAGGACAGGCTGGAACACTGAAGCTTTCTTT; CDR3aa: CASSLRTGWNTEAFF
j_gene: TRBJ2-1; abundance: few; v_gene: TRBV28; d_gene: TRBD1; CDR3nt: TGTGCATCAGGGGGCGGCTCCTACAATGAGCAGTTCTTC; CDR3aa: CASGGGSYNEQFF
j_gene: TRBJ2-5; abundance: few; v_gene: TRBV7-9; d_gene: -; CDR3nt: TGTGCCAGCAGCTTCGGGGAGACCCAGTACTTC; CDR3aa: CASSFGETQYF
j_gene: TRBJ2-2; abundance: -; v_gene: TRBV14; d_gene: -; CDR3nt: TGTGCCAGCAGCCAAGCGGCCGGGGAGCTGTTTTTT; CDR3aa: CASSQAAGELFF
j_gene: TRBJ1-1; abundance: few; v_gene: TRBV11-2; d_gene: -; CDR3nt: TGTGCCAGCAGCTTAGGGCAGGGCCAAAACACTGAAGCTTTCTTT; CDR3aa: CASSLGQGQNTEAFF
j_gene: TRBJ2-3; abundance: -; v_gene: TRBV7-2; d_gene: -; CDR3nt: TGTGCCAGCAGCTTAGGAGGTGTCAGCACAGATACGCAGTATTTT; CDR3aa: CASSLGGVSTDTQYF
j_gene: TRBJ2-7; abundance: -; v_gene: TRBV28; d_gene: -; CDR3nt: TGTGCCAGCAGTTTAGGGCTGGTGTATCGTAACGAGCAGTACTTC; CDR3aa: CASSLGLVYRNEQYF
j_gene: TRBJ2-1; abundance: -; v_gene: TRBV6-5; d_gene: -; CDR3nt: TGTGCCAGCAGCCCCCCGCAGGGGGGACGGTTCTTC; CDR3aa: CASSPPQGGRFF
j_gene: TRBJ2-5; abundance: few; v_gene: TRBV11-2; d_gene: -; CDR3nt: TGTGCCAGCAGCTTATCTGGGGCTGATGAGACCCAGTACTTC; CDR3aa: CASSLSGADETQYF
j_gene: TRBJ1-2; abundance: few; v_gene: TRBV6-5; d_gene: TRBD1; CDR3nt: TGTGCCAGCAGACCTCGACAGGGGAATGGCTACACCTTC; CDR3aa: CASRPRQGNGYTF
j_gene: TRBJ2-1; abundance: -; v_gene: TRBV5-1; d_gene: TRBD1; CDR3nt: TGCGCCAGCAGCGGACCCCGGGACAGGGATCATGAGCAGTTCTTC; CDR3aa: CASSGPRDRDHEQFF
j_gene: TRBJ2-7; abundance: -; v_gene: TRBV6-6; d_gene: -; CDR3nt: TGTGCCAGCAGCCCACGCTCTAACGAGCAGTACTTC; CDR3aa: CASSPRSNEQYF
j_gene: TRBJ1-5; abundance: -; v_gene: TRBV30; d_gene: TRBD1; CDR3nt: TGTGCCTGGAACCGACAGGGGCCTTATAGCAATCAGCCCCAGCATTTT; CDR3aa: CAWNRQGPYSNQPQHF
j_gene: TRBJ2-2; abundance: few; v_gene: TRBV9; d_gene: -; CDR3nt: TGTGCCAGCAGCGTCGGGAACACCGGGGAGCTGTTTTTT; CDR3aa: CASSVGNTGELFF
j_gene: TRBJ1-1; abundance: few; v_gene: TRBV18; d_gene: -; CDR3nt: TGTGCCAGCTCACCGGGTCAGGACGGAGGCACTGAAGCTTTCTTT; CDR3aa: CASSPGQDGGTEAFF
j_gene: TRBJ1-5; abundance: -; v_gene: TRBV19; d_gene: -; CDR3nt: TGTGCCAGTAGTTCGGCGGGCAATCAGCCCCAGCATTTT; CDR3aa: CASSSAGNQPQHF
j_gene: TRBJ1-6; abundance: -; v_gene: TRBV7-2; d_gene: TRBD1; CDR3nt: TGTGCCAGCAGGTCAATTACAGGGGGCAGATCACCCCTCCACTTT; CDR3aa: CASRSITGGRSPLHF
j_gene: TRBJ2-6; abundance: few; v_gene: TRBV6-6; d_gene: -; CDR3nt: TGTGCCAGCAGTTACGGGACTTACTCTGGGGCCAACGTCCTGACTTTC; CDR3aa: CASSYGTYSGANVLTF
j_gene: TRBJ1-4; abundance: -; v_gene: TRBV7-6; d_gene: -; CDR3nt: TGTGCCAGCAGCTTAGGGCAGGCGCTGAATGAAAAACTGTTTTTT; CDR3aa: CASSLGQALNEKLFF
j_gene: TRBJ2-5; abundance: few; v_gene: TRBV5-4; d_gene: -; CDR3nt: TGTGCCAGCAGCATCGGGGGGCGAAGCCAAGAGACCCAGTACTTC; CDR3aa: CASSIGGRSQETQYF
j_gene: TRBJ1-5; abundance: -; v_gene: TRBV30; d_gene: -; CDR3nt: TGTGCCTGGAGTCCGGGAGATAGCAATCAGCCCCAGCATTTT; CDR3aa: CAWSPGDSNQPQHF
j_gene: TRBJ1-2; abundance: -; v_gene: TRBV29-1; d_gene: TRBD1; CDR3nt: TGCAGCGTGGCAGACAGGGGGTTCGGCTACACCTTC; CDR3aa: CSVADRGFGYTF
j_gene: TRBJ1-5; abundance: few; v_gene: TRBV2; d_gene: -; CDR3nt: TGTGCCAGCAGAGAGGACAGCCAAAATCAGCCCCAGCATTTT; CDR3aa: CASREDSQNQPQHF
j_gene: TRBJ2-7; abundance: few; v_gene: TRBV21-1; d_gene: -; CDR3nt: TGTGCCAGCAGCAACCGACAGGGGATATTCTACGAGCAGTACTTC; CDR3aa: CASSNRQGIFYEQYF
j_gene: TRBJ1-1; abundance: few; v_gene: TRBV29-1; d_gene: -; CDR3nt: TGCAGCGTGGGAAGACGTCTCGGGAGCACTGAAGCTTTCTTT; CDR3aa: CSVGRRLGSTEAFF
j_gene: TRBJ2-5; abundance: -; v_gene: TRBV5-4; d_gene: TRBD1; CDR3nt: TGTGCCAGCAGCCGCGGACAGGAGGAAGAGACCCAGTACTTC; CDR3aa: CASSRGQEEETQYF
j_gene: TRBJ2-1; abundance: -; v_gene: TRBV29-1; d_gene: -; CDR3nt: TGCAGCGTTGAGGGGAAAGAGGGATACAATGAGCAGTTCTTC; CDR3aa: CSVEGKEGYNEQFF
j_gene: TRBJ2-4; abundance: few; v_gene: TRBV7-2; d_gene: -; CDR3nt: TGTGCCAGCAGCTTAACGATCAGGGGAGGGCCACTAGCCAAAAACATTCAGTACTTC; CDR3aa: CASSLTIRGGPLAKNIQYF
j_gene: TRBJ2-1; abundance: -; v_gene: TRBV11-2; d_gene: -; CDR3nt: TGTGCCAGCAGTCGACCTAGTGCGGGGCTTGTCCATGAGCAGTTCTTC; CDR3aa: CASSRPSAGLVHEQFF
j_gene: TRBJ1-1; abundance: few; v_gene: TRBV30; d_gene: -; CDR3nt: TGTGCCTGGAGTCGGGACTTAAACACTGAAGCTTTCTTT; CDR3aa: CAWSRDLNTEAFF
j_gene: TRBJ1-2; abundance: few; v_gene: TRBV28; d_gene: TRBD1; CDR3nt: TGTGCCAGCCTCGGGACAGGGCATGGCTACACCTTC; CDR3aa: CASLGTGHGYTF